The 21 T cell receptor beta chains below all came from one sample that was sequenced in a study of T-cell reconstitution after alpha-beta-depleted transplantation in children. Unique molecular identifiers were used to barcode this TCRbeta library. TCRdb reprocessed the PCR reads via MiXCR and lists one record per CDR3 protein. The sample holds fewer than 400,000 distinct CDR3 sequences, roughly 25% seen once. The specimen was PBMCs, mostly from graft donor cells, collected 180 days after TCRalphabeta/CD19-depleted stem cell transplant. The receptors derive from a male patient younger than 18 who had a stem cell transplant for acute lymphoblastic leukemia, so the T cells may come from the graft donor.

This clonotype turned up a few times. The chain recombines TRBV3-1 with TRBJ1-2; D is undetermined. Trimming pared 5 bases from V and 5 bases from J, leaving 12 bases between. The germline V gene encodes CDR1 LGHDT and CDR2 YNNKEL (reference sequence). The CDR3 consists of 13 residues. This CDR3 reads CASSTGSFYGYTF. The CDR3 DNA sequence: TGTGCCAGCAGCACGGGATCTTTTTATGGCTACACCTTC. The entire variable domain, with the rest obtained from reference TRBV3-1 and TRBJ1-2, is as follows: DTAVSQTPKYLVTQMGNDKSIKCEQNLGHDTMYWYKQDSKKFLKIMFSYNNKELIINETVPNRFSPKSPDKAHLNLHINSLELGDSAVYFCASSTGSFYGYTFGSGTRLTVV.

This clonotype was counted at least ten times. V usage is TRBV12-3 or TRBV12-4 and J usage is TRBJ2-5, with D unresolved. The CDR3 totals 13 residues. V was clipped by 4 bases and J by 5 bases, with 11 bases between them. The CDR3 sequence is CASSSLSQETQYF. The DNA for the CDR3 is TGTGCCAGCAGTTCATTGAGTCAGGAGACCCAGTACTTC.

The chain joins TRBV5-4 to TRBJ1-6, with 7 bases identical to TRBD1. The CDR3 spans 17 residues. V dropped 6 bases and J dropped 0; count of bases not matched to a gene: 9. Germline V gene data show CDR1 as SGHNT and CDR2 as YYREEE (reference sequence). The CDR3 bases are TGTGCCAGCACCTCAACAGGGACAGCCTCCTATAATTCACCCCTCCACTTT. Residues: CASTSTGTASYNSPLHF.

There are many counts of this clonotype. The chain employs TRBV9 and TRBJ2-1; TRBD1 might be the D (6 bases). CDR1 is SGDLS, CDR2 YYNGEE, per germline. Trimming took off 6 bases at V and 0 bases at J, with 10 bases between the two ends. The CDR3 loop spans 14 amino acids. DNA of the CDR3: TGTGCCAGCACCCAGGACAGCTCCTACAATGAGCAGTTCTTC. It yields the protein CASTQDSSYNEQFF.

This clonotype was picked up many times. The CDR3 sequence: CASSSRQGRNEKLFF. CDR3 bases: TGTGCCAGCAGTTCGCGACAGGGTAGGAACGAAAAACTGTTTTTT. The chain joins TRBV12-3 or TRBV12-4 to TRBJ1-4; 7 bases line up with TRBD1. Trimming cost V 4 bases and J 8 bases; bases outside gene matches: 10. This CDR3 comprises 15 residues.

The rearrangement joins TRBV19 to TRBJ2-7; 7 nucleotides agree with TRBD2. V lost 1 base, J lost 2 bases, and 5 bases stayed unmatched. Germline V lookup: CDR1 LNHDA, CDR2 SQIVND (reference sequence). The CDR3 length is 15 residues. The CDR3 protein is CASSIASGATYEQYF. DNA for the CDR3: TGTGCCAGTAGTATAGCCAGCGGGGCGACCTACGAGCAGTACTTC.

This clonotype was detected a few times. The genes are TRBV6-5 and TRBJ2-5; tentatively, D is TRBD1 or TRBD2 (6 bases each). The CDR3 runs to 19 residues. Germline assignment: CDR1 MNHEY and CDR2 SVGAGI. Trimming cost V 4 bases and J 5 bases, with 29 bases left between them. The CDR3 here is CASSWGAPVRRRPGETQYF. CDR3 DNA sequence: TGTGCCAGCAGTTGGGGGGCTCCGGTTCGCAGAAGGCCGGGGGAGACCCAGTACTTC.

This clonotype turned up a few times. V usage is TRBV6-5 and J usage is TRBJ1-1; D remains unclear. Germline CDR1 and CDR2: MNHEY and SVGAGI. This CDR3 is 14 amino acids long. V was clipped by 2 bases and J by 2 bases, with 9 bases between them. The CDR3 DNA follows: TGTGCCAGCAGTTACGGCGGTCACAACACTGAAGCTTTCTTT. It yields the protein CASSYGGHNTEAFF.

Concerning this clonotype itself: One base away lies a much larger clone, so this may be a sequencing read error. The rearrangement joins TRBV5-1 to TRBJ2-2; D gene unclear. The V gene's germline CDR1 is SGHRS and CDR2 YFSETQ. The CDR3 extends over 16 amino acids. V gave up 3 bases and J gave up 6 bases, with 18 bases separating them. In DNA, the CDR3 is TGCGCCAGCAGCTCCGGCTTTCAGTCCCAATCCGGGGAGCTGTTTTTT. Protein product: CASSSGFQSQSGELFF.

This clonotype appeared a few times. This chain connects TRBV5-1 to TRBJ2-6; D assignment may be TRBD1 or TRBD2 (5 bases each). The CDR3 extends over 17 amino acids. Germline V lookup: CDR1 SGHRS, CDR2 YFSETQ. Trimming removed 5 bases from V and 2 bases from J, with 17 bases in between. In nucleotides, the CDR3 is TGCGCCAGCAGGAGGGGTAGTTACGGGGCTGGGGCCAACGTCCTGACTTTC. Translation: CASRRGSYGAGANVLTF.

This clonotype was seen a few times. The chain carries TRBV5-1 and TRBJ2-3, with 7 bases fitting TRBD2. The length of the CDR3 is 17 residues. V dropped 0 bases and J dropped 4; count of bases not matched to a gene: 11. Germline values: CDR1 SGHRS, CDR2 YFSETQ. The CDR3 reads CASSLAPRLARADTQYF. CDR3 nucleotide sequence: TGCGCCAGCAGCTTGGCTCCTCGACTAGCTCGGGCAGATACGCAGTATTTT.

The gene calls are TRBV11-1 and TRBJ2-6, with D maybe TRBD2 (5 bases). The CDR3 is 18 amino acids. Germline-derived CDR1 and CDR2 are SGHAT and FQDESV (reference sequence). V lost 1 base, J lost 2 bases, and 15 bases lay in between. The DNA for the CDR3 is TGTGCCAGCAGCTTAGTAGCGCGGAATTACCCTGGGGCCAACGTCCTGACTTTC. Encoded protein: CASSLVARNYPGANVLTF. The complete variable domain, with remaining parts taken from reference TRBV11-1 and TRBJ2-6, reads EAEVAQSPRYKITEKSQAVAFWCDPISGHATLYWYRQILGQGPELLVQFQDESVVDDSQLPKDRFSAERLKGVDSTLKIQPAELGDSAMYLCASSLVARNYPGANVLTFGAGSRLTVL.

This clonotype was observed once. The chain carries TRBV29-1 and TRBJ2-7; TRBD2 is a possible D gene (6 bases). The CDR3 is 13 amino acids. CDR1 and CDR2 (germline): SQVTM, ANQGSEA. V was clipped by 3 bases and J by 4 bases, with 13 bases between them. CDR3: CSVDTSSPYEQYF. DNA of the CDR3: TGCAGCGTTGATACTAGCTCCCCTTACGAGCAGTACTTC.

The chain joins TRBV18 to TRBJ1-6; maybe TRBD1 (5 bases). V lost 3 bases and J 7 bases, leaving 13 bases between the germline ends. Germline V gene sequence: CDR1 KGHSH, CDR2 LQKENI. This CDR3 has 15 residues. The chain's CDR3 is CASSPRPGTNSPLHF. CDR3 nucleotides: TGTGCCAGCTCACCCCGCCCAGGGACCAATTCACCCCTCCACTTT.

This clonotype has more than one count but fewer than ten. The chain couples TRBV10-3 to TRBJ1-6; 7 bases align to TRBD1. The junction had 12 bases not matched to a gene; V was cut back by 10 bases and J by 6 bases. Per the germline V gene, CDR1 is ENHRY and CDR2 is SYGVKD. The CDR3 is 15 amino acids. CDR3 protein: CATSKRDRINSPLHF. The CDR3 coding sequence is TGTGCCACGTCAAAACGGGACAGAATTAATTCACCCCTCCACTTT.

On this clonotype itself: Likely a read error: the CDR3 ends without its conserved phenylalanine or tryptophan. This chain connects TRBV6-5 to TRBJ2-3; no reliable D call. The CDR3 extends over 13 amino acids. Germline-derived CDR1 and CDR2 are MNHEY and SVGAGI. V was shortened by 0 bases and J by 2 bases, with 3 bases between the two germline ends. The CDR3 here is CASSYSPTDTQYS. The DNA for the CDR3 is TGTGCCAGCAGTTACTCGCCCACAGATACGCAGTATTCT.

This chain connects TRBV28 to TRBJ1-2; possible D gene TRBD1, 5 bases. Looked up from germline, CDR1 is MDHEN and CDR2 is SYDVKM. V lost 2 bases, J lost 2 bases, and 9 bases lay in between. CDR3 size: 14 residues. For the CDR3, the DNA is TGTGCCAGCAGTTTAGTTGGGGGGAACTATGGCTACACCTTC. Its protein is CASSLVGGNYGYTF.

This clonotype was found a few times. CDR3: CATSRDPTGGEQYF. DNA for the CDR3: TGTGCCACCAGCAGAGATCCGACAGGGGGTGAGCAGTACTTC. The chain has TRBV15 and TRBJ2-7; 9 positions match TRBD1. Germline V gives CDR1 LNHNV, CDR2 YYDKDF (reference sequence). V shed 0 bases and J 7 bases; nucleotides not matched to a gene: 4. This CDR3 has 14 residues.

This clonotype was seen at least ten times. V is TRBV5-1 and J is TRBJ2-3; D possibly corresponds to TRBD1 (6 bases). The V end was cut by 5 bases, the J end by 1 base, with 17 bases between. The CDR3 length is 16 residues. Germline lookup yields CDR1 SGHRS and CDR2 YFSETQ. Here the CDR3 reads CASRLLKTGGTDTQYF. In DNA, the CDR3 is TGCGCCAGCAGACTTCTAAAGACAGGAGGCACAGATACGCAGTATTTT.

This clonotype was observed a few times. The gene calls are TRBV12-3 or TRBV12-4 and TRBJ2-1; TRBD1 matches at 7 bases. After removal of 5 bases from V and 0 bases from J, the junction contained 4 bases not matched to a gene. The CDR3 runs 15 residues. CDR3 in amino acids: CASSRQGTSYNEQFF. The CDR3 DNA follows: TGTGCCAGCAGTCGACAGGGTACCTCCTACAATGAGCAGTTCTTC.

The chain carries TRBV5-5 and TRBJ1-6; the match to TRBD1 covers 8 bases. The V and J ends lost 0 bases and 5 bases, in that order; junction bases with no gene match: 4. CDR1 and CDR2 (germline): SGHKS, YYEKEE (reference sequence). The CDR3 runs to 16 residues. Here the CDR3 DNA reads TGTGCCAGCAGCTTGGCGCCGGGACAGGATAATTCACCCCTCCACTTT. Translation gives CASSLAPGQDNSPLHF.